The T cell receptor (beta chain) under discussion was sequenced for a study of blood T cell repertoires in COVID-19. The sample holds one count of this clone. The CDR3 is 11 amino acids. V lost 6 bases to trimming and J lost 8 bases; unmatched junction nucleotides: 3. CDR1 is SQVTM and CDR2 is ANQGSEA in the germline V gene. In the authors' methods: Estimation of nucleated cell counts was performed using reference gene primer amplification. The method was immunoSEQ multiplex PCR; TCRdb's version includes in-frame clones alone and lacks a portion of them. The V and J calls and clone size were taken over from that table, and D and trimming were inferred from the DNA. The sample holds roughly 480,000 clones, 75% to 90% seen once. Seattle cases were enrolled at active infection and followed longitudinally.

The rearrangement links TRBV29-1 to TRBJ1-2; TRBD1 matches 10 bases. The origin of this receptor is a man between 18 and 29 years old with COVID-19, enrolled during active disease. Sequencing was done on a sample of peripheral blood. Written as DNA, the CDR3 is TGCAGCGTCGACAGGGGGCGGGGCTACACCTTC. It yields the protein CSVDRGRGYTF.